The source of this TCR beta chain is a study of blood T cell repertoires in COVID-19 (dated by TCRdb to 2018 to 2020). About the investigation overall: The collaborator samples originated in the United States, Italy and Spain and spanned the acute and convalescent phases of COVID-19. The repertoires were released in a freely available public database intended as a resource for research on the immune response to SARS-CoV-2. Subjects who had been exposed to COVID-19, were actively infected with it, or had recovered from it provided the deeply sampled blood TCRbeta repertoires that made up the dataset. Nearly every sample came with metadata listing a de-identified subject ID, COVID-19 status, age in years and sex. Samples came from the ongoing ImmuneRACE study (first 160 participants) plus 1,254 subjects from 6 global collaborators. Where HLA class I and class II types were available, the types were taken from metadata supplied by the sample provider, not from assay-based typing. The prospective study material was composed of cDNA or gDNA derived from T cells, B-cell-depleted T cells, or PBMCs. The full study reports these points: Clinical and demographic metadata were provided uncurated, with the amount varying by source and participant.

Whole blood was collected in K2EDTA tubes by collaborating institutions according to the institutions' own protocols. For TCRbeta analysis, collaborator samples were shipped as frozen whole blood, as isolated PBMCs, or as DNA extracted from either sample type. Comment on this clone: The antigen it recognizes is unknown. The sample holds no much larger clone one base away, and base qualities are not on file.

CDR1 and CDR2 (LNHDA, SQIVND) derive from the germline V gene (reference sequence). V trim: 4 bases; J trim: 4 bases; unmatched bases: 6. The CDR3 has 14 amino acids, counting the end cysteine and phenylalanine. The read is trimmed to its CDR3 DNA, 42 bases read in frame from base 1. TCRbeta CDR3 regions were amplified from genomic DNA by means of the immunoSEQ Assay, a bias-controlled multiplex PCR. The paper's processing steps were these. The number of nucleated cells in each sample was estimated from the amplification of reference gene primers within the assay. To quantify the absolute abundance of each unique TCRbeta CDR3 rearrangement, sequence reads were collapsed and filtered. For each sample, productive Simpson clonality was calculated as the square root of Simpson's diversity index over productive rearrangements. TCRdb holds this immuneACCESS table with in-frame rearrangements only. Some clones are missing; in checked studies, unresolved V genes explain under half, and the rest has no known cause. V and J calls and clone size come straight from that table; D and trimming were deduced from the DNA. This sample gives about 200,000 clones in total; 86% of them show up just once. The ten largest clones capture 0.78% of the sample.

This chain joins TRBV19 to TRBJ1-1, with 7 junctional bases fitting TRBD1. The sequencing sample was made of peripheral blood. This receptor was taken from a woman aged 65 to 85 with acute or convalescent COVID-19. The CDR3 region reads CASSNQKGATEAFF. The nucleotides are TGTGCCAGTAGTAATCAGAAGGGGGCCACTGAAGCTTTCTTT.